These 20 T cell receptor beta chains share one sample of origin, sequenced in a study of cytomegalovirus exposure and HLA in healthy donors. In the PCR, 60 Vbeta and 13 Jbeta primers were used. The repertoire was sequenced with immunoSEQ multiplex PCR; TCRdb's copy has only in-frame clones and lacks some. The table lists over 85,000 clones, over 60% of them singletons. Sample: PBMCs. All receptors come from a woman aged 60-75 years in good health and CMV-seropositive.

This rearrangement joins TRBV10-3 to TRBJ2-3; 11 bases map to TRBD2. The CDR3 totals 14 residues. Germline CDR1 reads ENHRY; CDR2 reads SYGVKD. V dropped 3 bases and J dropped 5; count of bases not matched to a gene: 1. The CDR3 spells CAISETSGGDTQYF. The CDR3 region has the DNA TGTGCCATCAGTGAAACTAGCGGGGGAGATACGCAGTATTTT.

The J gene is TRBJ2-3, the V gene TRBV7-9, with a possible D match to TRBD2 (7 bases). V was pared by 5 bases and J by 6 bases, with 18 bases between. Germline values: CDR1 SEHNR, CDR2 FQNEAQ (reference sequence). CDR3 size: 15 residues. CDR3 in amino acids: CASSPTGGSSDTQYF. For the CDR3, the DNA is TGTGCCAGCAGCCCCACGGGGGGCTCCTCGGATACGCAGTATTTT.

The chain recombines TRBV2 with TRBJ1-5, with 9 nucleotides matching TRBD1. The ends lost 6 bases at V and 6 bases at J; junction bases unmatched: 9. This CDR3 has 15 residues. Germline CDR1 SNHLY, CDR2 FYNNEI. The CDR3, as DNA: TGTGCCAGCAGGGCCGGGACAGGGTATTTTCAGCCCCAGCATTTT. This codes for CASRAGTGYFQPQHF.

The chain carries TRBV5-1 and TRBJ2-2, with 8 bases fitting TRBD2. This CDR3 region has 14 residues. In germline, CDR1 is SGHRS, CDR2 YFSETQ. After removal of 4 bases from V and 4 bases from J, the junction contained 3 bases not matched to a gene. The DNA of the CDR3 is TGCGCCAGCAGCCAGCGGGGGACCACCGGGGAGCTGTTTTTT. The encoded protein is CASSQRGTTGELFF.

The sample holds a few counts of this clone. V is TRBV6-1 and J is TRBJ2-7; D call uncertain. Germline CDR1 MNHNS, CDR2 SASEGT. CDR3 length: 12 amino acids. Deletions cut 9 bases from V and 1 base from J, with 10 bases between. The CDR3 DNA reads as TGTGCCAGTAGTCGAGTATCCTACGAGCAGTACTTC. Its translation: CASSRVSYEQYF.

The chain combines TRBV10-3 with TRBJ2-5; weak D call: TRBD1 (5 bases). Germline assignment: CDR1 ENHRY and CDR2 SYGVKD. V was trimmed by 0 bases and J by 3 bases, leaving 11 bases between them. The CDR3 sequence is 15 residues long. DNA of the CDR3: TGTGCCATCAGTGAGTCGGCAGGGAACAAAGAGACCCAGTACTTC. It translates to CAISESAGNKETQYF.

The rearrangement uses TRBV5-1 and TRBJ1-1, with D uncertain. This CDR3 contains 17 residues. Trimming took off 0 bases at V and 0 bases at J, with 15 bases between the two ends. CDR1 SGHRS and CDR2 YFSETQ come from the germline V gene. The CDR3 sequence: CASSLGPRSGMNTEAFF. The DNA of the CDR3 is TGCGCCAGCAGCTTGGGACCACGAAGCGGGATGAACACTGAAGCTTTCTTT. Supplemented by reference TRBV5-1 and TRBJ1-1, the full variable domain reads KAGVTQTPRYLIKTRGQQVTLSCSPISGHRSVSWYQQTPGQGLQFLFEYFSETQRNKGNFPGRFSGRQFSNSRSEMNVSTLELGDSALYLCASSLGPRSGMNTEAFFGQGTRLTVV.

The chain has TRBV7-8 and TRBJ1-1; tentatively, D is TRBD1 (6 bases). CDR3 length: 16 amino acids. The germline V gene has CDR1 SGHVS and CDR2 FQNEAQ. V was clipped by 5 bases and J by 3 bases, with 19 bases between them. The DNA for the CDR3 is TGTGCCAGCAGCCCCCTAATTGAGTGGACAGACACTGAAGCTTTCTTT. Protein: CASSPLIEWTDTEAFF.

The rearrangement uses TRBV4-1 and TRBJ2-3; 10 nucleotides agree with TRBD2. With 0 bases clipped from V and 0 bases from J, the junction kept 6 bases outside the gene matches. The CDR3 is 18 amino acids. CDR1 MGHRA and CDR2 YSYEKL come from the germline V gene. The CDR3 sequence: CASSQDSGRYSSTDTQYF. CDR3 bases: TGCGCCAGCAGCCAAGATAGCGGGAGGTACTCTAGCACAGATACGCAGTATTTT.

The chain recombines TRBV11-2 with TRBJ2-3; 10 bases map to TRBD2. There are 17 residues in the CDR3. The V segment lost 5 bases and the J segment 7 bases; nucleotides outside the gene matches: 15. The germline gives CDR1 SGHAT, CDR2 FQNNGV. The CDR3 bases are TGTGCCAGCAGCGCCAGGGCGAGCGGGAGGGCCATGAATACGCAGTATTTT. It encodes CASSARASGRAMNTQYF.

This clone was seen more than once but under ten times. The rearrangement joins TRBV6-5 to TRBJ1-4; tentatively, D is TRBD1 (5 bases). Trimming took 6 bases from V and 5 from J, leaving 13 bases between them. The CDR3 runs 14 residues. Germline loops: CDR1 MNHEY, CDR2 SVGAGI. The CDR3 DNA sequence: TGTGCCAGCAGCCACGGGAGGGGCAATGAAAAACTGTTTTTT. As protein: CASSHGRGNEKLFF.

The chain uses TRBV11-3 and TRBJ2-1, with 9 bases matching TRBD2. With 5 bases clipped from V and 8 bases from J, the junction kept 16 bases outside the gene matches. The germline V gene has CDR1 SGHNT and CDR2 YENEEA. The CDR3 runs 17 residues. The DNA of the CDR3 is TGTGCCAGCAGCCGGGGAGACTCTAGCGGGGTCGGCGATGAGCAGTTCTTC. Translating gives CASSRGDSSGVGDEQFF.

The rearrangement uses TRBV6-1 and TRBJ1-2; D perhaps matches TRBD1 (5 bases). Trimming took off 8 bases at V and 5 bases at J, with 12 bases between the two ends. The CDR3 contains 12 residues. Germline CDR1 is MNHNS and CDR2 is SASEGT. The CDR3 loop is CASWTGVYGYTF. For the CDR3, the DNA is TGTGCCAGCTGGACGGGGGTTTATGGCTACACCTTC.

The rearrangement links TRBV19 to TRBJ2-7; 8 bases fit TRBD1. The CDR3 loop spans 13 amino acids. J lost 6 bases, V lost 6 bases, and 7 bases had no gene match. Per the germline V gene, CDR1 is LNHDA and CDR2 is SQIVND (reference sequence). Written as DNA, the CDR3 is TGTGCCAGTAGCCAGGGGGCGCGCTCCGAGCAGTACTTC. As protein: CASSQGARSEQYF.

This chain uses TRBV28 with TRBJ1-5, with 7 nucleotides matching TRBD1. In germline, CDR1 is MDHEN, CDR2 SYDVKM. The CDR3 sequence is 13 residues long. CDR3 sequence: CASGRDSNQPQHF. CDR3 in DNA: TGTGCTTCCGGGCGGGACAGTAATCAGCCCCAGCATTTT.

V and J are TRBV7-9 and TRBJ1-6, with TRBD1 matching 7 bases. Germline CDR1 reads SEHNR; CDR2 reads FQNEAQ (reference sequence). After removal of 4 bases from V and 3 bases from J, the junction contained 6 bases not matched to a gene. The CDR3 is made up of 16 amino acids. The CDR3 is CASSSRDRYYNSPLHF. The CDR3 bases are TGTGCCAGCAGCTCCCGGGACAGATACTATAATTCACCCCTCCACTTT.

The chain is built from TRBV7-3 and TRBJ2-1; 8 bases align to TRBD2. Germline V CDR1 and CDR2: SGHTA, FQGTGA. This CDR3 spans 15 amino acids. The trim removed 5 bases at V and 3 bases at J, leaving 6 bases unmatched. This CDR3 is CASSLSGDYYNEQFF. The DNA of the CDR3 is TGTGCCAGCAGCCTTAGCGGGGACTACTACAATGAGCAGTTCTTC.

The rearrangement links TRBV6-5 to TRBJ1-2, with D possibly matching TRBD1 (5 bases). CDR1 is MNHEY, CDR2 SVGAGI, per germline. This CDR3 is 13 amino acids long. The germline V and J ends were trimmed by 2 bases and 7 bases, with 11 bases remaining between them. DNA of the CDR3: TGTGCCAGCAGTTACCTCGGACAAGGTGGCTACACCTTC. The encoded protein is CASSYLGQGGYTF.

The chain is built from TRBV27 and TRBJ1-1; TRBD1 matches 8 bases. Germline V lookup: CDR1 MNHEY, CDR2 SMNVEV (reference sequence). The V segment lost 1 base and the J segment 6 bases; nucleotides outside the gene matches: 10. CDR3 length: 16 residues. The CDR3, as DNA: TGTGCCAGCAGTTTATTCCAGGGGGCGCGGGTTTCTGAAGCTTTCTTT. Protein sequence: CASSLFQGARVSEAFF.

The rearrangement joins TRBV18 to TRBJ2-1; 9 bases line up with TRBD2. Germline CDR1 and CDR2: KGHSH and LQKENI. Germline trimming cut 2 bases from V and 0 bases from J; bases unmatched to any gene: 2. This CDR3 region has 16 residues. Here the CDR3 DNA reads TGTGCCAGCTCACCAGGTAGCGGGAGCTCCTACAATGAGCAGTTCTTC. Amino acids: CASSPGSGSSYNEQFF.